This T cell receptor beta chain originates from a study of PD-L1 blockade in urothelial cancer. Time point meaning: pretreatment peripheral blood. Disease in patients was locally advanced or metastatic urothelial carcinoma. Data came from immunoSEQ multiplex PCR; TCRdb stores just in-frame clones and leaves some out. The data contain about 85,000 clones, over 75% of them seen just once; the ten biggest clones take up 14%. Unmatched junction bases numbered 20, after V lost 9 bases and J lost 7 bases. The CDR3 sequence is 17 residues long. Germline V gene sequence: CDR1 SGHTA, CDR2 FQGNSA. The clonotype originates from a man aged 55 to 69 with urothelial cancer. The V and J genes are TRBV7-2 and TRBJ2-2; TRBD1 matches at 7 bases. Sequencing was performed on PBMCs, taken around atezolizumab (anti-PD-L1) treatment. CDR3 sequence reads: CASSLVGTVVGFGELFF. The CDR3 DNA reads TGTGCCAGTTCGCTAGTAGGGACAGTGGTCGGATTCGGGGAGCTGTTTTTT.